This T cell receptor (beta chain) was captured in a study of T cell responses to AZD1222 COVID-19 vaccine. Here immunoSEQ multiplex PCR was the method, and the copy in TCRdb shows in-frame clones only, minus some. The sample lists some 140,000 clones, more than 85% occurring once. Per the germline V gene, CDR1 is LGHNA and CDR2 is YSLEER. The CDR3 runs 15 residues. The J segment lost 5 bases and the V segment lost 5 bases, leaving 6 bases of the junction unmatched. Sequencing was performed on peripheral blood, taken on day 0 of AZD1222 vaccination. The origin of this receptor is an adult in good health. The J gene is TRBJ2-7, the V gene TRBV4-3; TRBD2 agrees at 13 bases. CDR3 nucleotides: TGCGCCAGCAGCTACCGGACTAGCGGGGGCCACGAGCAGTACTTC. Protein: CASSYRTSGGHEQYF.